These T cell receptor beta chains were read from a single sample in a study of blood T cell repertoires in COVID-19. Clones were sequenced by immunoSEQ multiplex PCR, and TCRdb holds only the in-frame ones, with some missing. The data hold approximately 28,000 clones, with over 85% observed a single time. The sequenced sample consisted of peripheral blood. Every receptor here comes from a man between 65 and 79 years old with active or convalescent COVID-19. Each CDR3 is given with its conserved first and last residue. Each record gives: V gene, J gene, D gene, clone size, CDR3 protein, CDR3 DNA. The D gene is left open where the match is weak. Not all rows give a size; the values are once, few, many and, for expanded clones, a class.

v_call: TRBV7-2
j_call: TRBJ2-5
d_call: NA
clone_size: NA
cdr3_aa: CASSLDGQETQYF
cdr3_nt: TGTGCCAGCAGCCTTGACGGGCAAGAGACCCAGTACTTC

v_call: TRBV3-1/TRBV3-2
j_call: TRBJ2-3
d_call: TRBD2
clone_size: NA
cdr3_aa: CASSQVGLAGEDTQYF
cdr3_nt: TGTGCCAGCAGCCAAGTGGGACTAGCGGGAGAAGATACGCAGTATTTT

v_call: TRBV18
j_call: TRBJ1-5
d_call: TRBD1
clone_size: NA
cdr3_aa: CASSPPGQIDSNQPQHF
cdr3_nt: TGTGCCAGCTCACCCCCGGGACAGATAGATAGCAATCAGCCCCAGCATTTT

v_call: TRBV3-1/TRBV3-2
j_call: TRBJ2-7
d_call: TRBD1
clone_size: NA
cdr3_aa: CASSTNPGQGYEQYF
cdr3_nt: TGTGCCAGCAGCACCAATCCGGGACAGGGCTACGAGCAGTACTTC

v_call: TRBV9
j_call: TRBJ2-3
d_call: NA
clone_size: NA
cdr3_aa: CASSVGAGPTDTQYF
cdr3_nt: TGTGCCAGCAGCGTAGGTGCAGGGCCCACAGATACGCAGTATTTT

v_call: TRBV11-1
j_call: TRBJ1-6
d_call: NA
clone_size: NA
cdr3_aa: CASSLSQVGNSPLHF
cdr3_nt: TGTGCCAGCAGTCTCAGCCAGGTCGGTAATTCACCCCTCCACTTT

v_call: TRBV6-5
j_call: TRBJ2-2
d_call: NA
clone_size: NA
cdr3_aa: CASRRGGANTGELFF
cdr3_nt: TGTGCCAGTCGGAGGGGGGGGGCGAACACCGGGGAGCTGTTTTTT

v_call: TRBV5-6
j_call: TRBJ2-7
d_call: NA
clone_size: NA
cdr3_aa: CASSSILQGGTSYEQYF
cdr3_nt: TGTGCCAGCAGCTCGATACTACAGGGGGGGACCTCCTACGAGCAGTACTTC

v_call: TRBV2
j_call: TRBJ2-1
d_call: TRBD2
clone_size: NA
cdr3_aa: CASSVKRGYNEQFF
cdr3_nt: TGTGCCAGCAGTGTTAAGCGGGGGTACAATGAGCAGTTCTTC

v_call: TRBV27
j_call: TRBJ2-4
d_call: NA
clone_size: NA
cdr3_aa: CASRGRLGEGAKNIQYF
cdr3_nt: TGTGCCAGCAGGGGGAGGTTGGGAGAGGGGGCCAAAAACATTCAGTACTTC

v_call: TRBV7-9
j_call: TRBJ2-2
d_call: NA
clone_size: NA
cdr3_aa: CASGLTESGELFF
cdr3_nt: TGTGCCAGCGGTCTGACTGAGTCCGGGGAGCTGTTTTTT

v_call: TRBV18
j_call: TRBJ1-3
d_call: TRBD1
clone_size: NA
cdr3_aa: CASSSQGQRTGNTIYF
cdr3_nt: TGTGCCAGCTCATCCCAGGGACAGAGAACTGGAAACACCATATATTTT

v_call: TRBV30
j_call: TRBJ2-1
d_call: NA
clone_size: once
cdr3_aa: CAWSVQESSYNEQFF
cdr3_nt: TGTGCCTGGAGTGTACAGGAGAGCTCCTACAATGAGCAGTTCTTC

v_call: TRBV5-1
j_call: TRBJ2-1
d_call: TRBD2
clone_size: NA
cdr3_aa: CASSFERGARDEQFF
cdr3_nt: TGCGCCAGCAGCTTTGAGCGGGGGGCCAGGGATGAGCAGTTCTTC

v_call: TRBV14
j_call: TRBJ2-2
d_call: NA
clone_size: NA
cdr3_aa: CASSRARGIGELFF
cdr3_nt: TGTGCCAGCAGCCGAGCACGGGGGATCGGGGAGCTGTTTTTT

v_call: TRBV7-2
j_call: TRBJ1-4
d_call: TRBD1
clone_size: NA
cdr3_aa: CASSQGGQGGEKLFF
cdr3_nt: TGTGCCAGCAGCCAAGGGGGACAGGGTGGTGAAAAACTGTTTTTT

v_call: TRBV13
j_call: TRBJ1-1
d_call: NA
clone_size: NA
cdr3_aa: CASRHFREDTEAFF
cdr3_nt: TGTGCCAGCAGACACTTTCGTGAGGACACTGAAGCTTTCTTT

v_call: TRBV3-1/TRBV3-2
j_call: TRBJ2-3
d_call: NA
clone_size: NA
cdr3_aa: CASSQYLGGTDTQYF
cdr3_nt: TGTGCCAGCAGCCAGTACCTCGGGGGCACAGATACGCAGTATTTT

v_call: TRBV24-1
j_call: TRBJ1-4
d_call: TRBD1
clone_size: once
cdr3_aa: CATSEATGGSEKLFF
cdr3_nt: TGTGCCACCAGTGAAGCAACAGGGGGAAGTGAAAAACTGTTTTTT

v_call: TRBV5-1
j_call: TRBJ1-6
d_call: TRBD1
clone_size: NA
cdr3_aa: CASRRQGDNSPLHF
cdr3_nt: TGCGCCAGCAGGAGACAGGGGGATAATTCACCCCTCCACTTT

v_call: TRBV5-1
j_call: TRBJ2-7
d_call: NA
clone_size: NA
cdr3_aa: CASSLGGRTYEQYF
cdr3_nt: TGCGCCAGCAGCTTGGGGGGGCGCACCTACGAGCAGTACTTC

v_call: TRBV2
j_call: TRBJ1-1
d_call: NA
clone_size: NA
cdr3_aa: CASSRDLDTEAFF
cdr3_nt: TGTGCCAGCAGCAGGGATCTTGACACTGAAGCTTTCTTT

v_call: TRBV3-1/TRBV3-2
j_call: TRBJ2-7
d_call: TRBD1
clone_size: NA
cdr3_aa: CASSHRQGKGEQYF
cdr3_nt: TGTGCCAGCAGCCACCGACAGGGTAAGGGCGAGCAGTACTTC

v_call: TRBV6-5
j_call: TRBJ1-4
d_call: TRBD1
clone_size: NA
cdr3_aa: CASSLGTGIIEKLFF
cdr3_nt: TGTGCCAGCAGTCTTGGGACAGGGATCATCGAAAAACTGTTTTTT

v_call: TRBV5-1
j_call: TRBJ1-2
d_call: NA
clone_size: NA
cdr3_aa: CASSLGGDAGYTF
cdr3_nt: TGCGCCAGCAGCTTGGGGGGGGATGCTGGCTACACCTTC

v_call: TRBV2
j_call: TRBJ1-4
d_call: NA
clone_size: NA
cdr3_aa: CASSLRVGEKLFF
cdr3_nt: TGTGCCAGCAGTCTCAGGGTGGGAGAAAAACTGTTTTTT

v_call: TRBV6-5
j_call: TRBJ1-5
d_call: TRBD1
clone_size: NA
cdr3_aa: CASAQGAGQPQHF
cdr3_nt: TGTGCCAGCGCTCAGGGGGCTGGACAGCCCCAGCATTTT

v_call: TRBV19
j_call: TRBJ2-1
d_call: TRBD2
clone_size: NA
cdr3_aa: CATGTSGIYNEQFF
cdr3_nt: TGTGCCACCGGGACTAGCGGGATCTACAATGAGCAGTTCTTC

v_call: TRBV14
j_call: TRBJ1-1
d_call: NA
clone_size: NA
cdr3_aa: CASSQQPGLGGRAFF
cdr3_nt: TGTGCCAGCAGCCAACAACCTGGGCTGGGGGGACGCGCTTTCTTT

v_call: TRBV5-8
j_call: TRBJ2-1
d_call: TRBD2
clone_size: NA
cdr3_aa: CASSSRASGTFRNEQFF
cdr3_nt: TGTGCCAGCAGCTCCCGGGCTAGCGGGACCTTTAGGAATGAGCAGTTCTTC

v_call: TRBV12-3/TRBV12-4
j_call: TRBJ1-4
d_call: NA
clone_size: NA
cdr3_aa: CASRGAGGEKLFF
cdr3_nt: TGTGCCAGCAGAGGGGCGGGGGGTGAAAAACTGTTTTTT

v_call: TRBV6-5
j_call: TRBJ2-1
d_call: NA
clone_size: NA
cdr3_aa: CASSSPGSRGEQFF
cdr3_nt: TGTGCCAGCAGTTCCCCGGGTAGCCGAGGTGAGCAGTTCTTC

v_call: TRBV10-3
j_call: TRBJ1-1
d_call: TRBD1
clone_size: NA
cdr3_aa: CAISEGQGALGEAFF
cdr3_nt: TGTGCCATCAGCGAGGGACAGGGGGCGCTGGGTGAAGCTTTCTTT

v_call: TRBV19
j_call: TRBJ1-4
d_call: NA
clone_size: NA
cdr3_aa: CASSGGLGRAGGPEKLFF
cdr3_nt: TGTGCCAGTAGTGGAGGGTTGGGCCGGGCCGGGGGTCCGGAAAAACTGTTTTTT

v_call: TRBV5-1
j_call: TRBJ2-5
d_call: TRBD2
clone_size: NA
cdr3_aa: CASSPTSGRETQYF
cdr3_nt: TGCGCCAGCAGCCCAACTAGCGGGAGAGAGACCCAGTACTTC

v_call: TRBV5-1
j_call: TRBJ2-4
d_call: TRBD1
clone_size: NA
cdr3_aa: CASSSDRENIQYF
cdr3_nt: TGCGCCAGCAGCTCCGACAGGGAAAACATTCAGTACTTC

v_call: TRBV4-2
j_call: TRBJ2-5
d_call: NA
clone_size: NA
cdr3_aa: CASSQGQRGGWETQYF
cdr3_nt: TGTGCCAGCAGCCAAGGCCAACGGGGTGGTTGGGAGACCCAGTACTTC

v_call: TRBV5-6
j_call: TRBJ2-5
d_call: TRBD2
clone_size: NA
cdr3_aa: CASSRGLAGEGTQYF
cdr3_nt: TGTGCCAGCAGCAGAGGACTAGCGGGCGAGGGGACCCAGTACTTC

v_call: TRBV7-8
j_call: TRBJ1-5
d_call: NA
clone_size: NA
cdr3_aa: CASSLGNFSPDQPQHF
cdr3_nt: TGTGCCAGCAGCTTAGGTAACTTTAGTCCGGATCAGCCCCAGCATTTT

v_call: TRBV21-1
j_call: TRBJ2-3
d_call: NA
clone_size: NA
cdr3_aa: CASSKTRGTSTDTQYF
cdr3_nt: TGTGCCAGCAGCAAAACCAGGGGGACTAGCACAGATACGCAGTATTTT

v_call: TRBV5-6
j_call: TRBJ2-1
d_call: NA
clone_size: few
cdr3_aa: CASSLPPYNEQFF
cdr3_nt: TGTGCCAGCAGCTTGCCTCCCTACAATGAGCAGTTCTTC

v_call: TRBV6-2/TRBV6-3
j_call: TRBJ1-1
d_call: NA
clone_size: NA
cdr3_aa: CASSPPGRGAFF
cdr3_nt: TGTGCCAGCAGCCCGCCAGGGCGGGGGGCTTTCTTT

v_call: TRBV5-1
j_call: TRBJ1-2
d_call: TRBD1
clone_size: NA
cdr3_aa: CASSSQGDYGYTF
cdr3_nt: TGCGCCAGCAGCTCCCAGGGGGACTATGGCTACACCTTC

v_call: TRBV30
j_call: TRBJ2-6
d_call: NA
clone_size: NA
cdr3_aa: CASRLGLASGANVLTF
cdr3_nt: TGTGCCTCACGATTAGGGTTAGCGTCTGGGGCCAACGTCCTGACTTTC

v_call: TRBV7-8
j_call: TRBJ2-1
d_call: TRBD2
clone_size: once
cdr3_aa: CASSAHTGLAGSKLVYNEQFF
cdr3_nt: TGTGCCAGCAGCGCTCACACGGGACTAGCGGGGTCCAAGTTAGTCTACAATGAGCAGTTCTTC

v_call: TRBV5-4
j_call: TRBJ1-4
d_call: NA
clone_size: NA
cdr3_aa: CASSRGTNPRDEKLFF
cdr3_nt: TGTGCCAGCAGCAGAGGGACAAACCCCCGGGATGAAAAACTGTTTTTT

v_call: TRBV29-1
j_call: TRBJ1-1
d_call: TRBD1
clone_size: NA
cdr3_aa: CSAKRDRGRDTEAFF
cdr3_nt: TGCAGCGCCAAGAGGGACAGGGGCCGTGACACTGAAGCTTTCTTT

v_call: TRBV7-9
j_call: TRBJ2-1
d_call: NA
clone_size: NA
cdr3_aa: CASSLARLGGEQFF
cdr3_nt: TGTGCCAGCAGCTTAGCGCGGCTAGGTGGGGAGCAGTTCTTC

v_call: TRBV2
j_call: TRBJ2-7
d_call: TRBD1
clone_size: NA
cdr3_aa: CASRRTGTVYEQYF
cdr3_nt: TGTGCCAGCAGAAGAACCGGGACAGTCTACGAGCAGTACTTC

v_call: TRBV25-1
j_call: TRBJ1-6
d_call: TRBD1
clone_size: NA
cdr3_aa: CASSEYGTGGSYNSPLHF
cdr3_nt: TGTGCCAGCAGTGAATATGGGACAGGGGGCTCCTATAATTCACCCCTCCACTTT

v_call: TRBV2
j_call: TRBJ1-1
d_call: NA
clone_size: NA
cdr3_aa: CASRKAGENTEAFF
cdr3_nt: TGTGCCAGCAGAAAGGCAGGGGAGAACACTGAAGCTTTCTTT

v_call: TRBV7-8
j_call: TRBJ1-5
d_call: NA
clone_size: NA
cdr3_aa: CASSLDPVYRVYQPQHF
cdr3_nt: TGTGCCAGCAGCTTAGATCCAGTGTACAGGGTGTATCAGCCCCAGCATTTT

v_call: TRBV10-3
j_call: TRBJ1-1
d_call: NA
clone_size: NA
cdr3_aa: CAISATMNTEAFF
cdr3_nt: TGTGCCATCAGTGCGACAATGAACACTGAAGCTTTCTTT

v_call: TRBV19
j_call: TRBJ1-2
d_call: NA
clone_size: NA
cdr3_aa: CASTNRMGSGNYGYTF
cdr3_nt: TGTGCCAGTACCAACCGTATGGGGTCGGGGAACTATGGCTACACCTTC

v_call: TRBV19
j_call: TRBJ1-3
d_call: NA
clone_size: NA
cdr3_aa: CASSIQPEGNTIYF
cdr3_nt: TGTGCCAGTAGTATACAGCCGGAGGGAAACACCATATATTTT

v_call: TRBV7-8
j_call: TRBJ2-7
d_call: NA
clone_size: once
cdr3_aa: CASSLYHTWGEKSEQYF
cdr3_nt: TGTGCCAGCAGCTTATACCATACTTGGGGGGAAAAATCCGAGCAGTACTTC

v_call: TRBV7-9
j_call: TRBJ2-2
d_call: NA
clone_size: NA
cdr3_aa: CASSLSGNTGELFF
cdr3_nt: TGTGCCAGCAGCCTCAGCGGGAACACCGGGGAGCTGTTTTTT

v_call: TRBV7-9
j_call: TRBJ2-5
d_call: TRBD1
clone_size: NA
cdr3_aa: CASSIRTGLGQETQYF
cdr3_nt: TGTGCCAGCAGCATACGGACAGGTCTTGGCCAAGAGACCCAGTACTTC

v_call: TRBV5-1
j_call: TRBJ1-4
d_call: NA
clone_size: NA
cdr3_aa: CASSHGGSGAEKLFF
cdr3_nt: TGCGCCAGCAGCCACGGGGGATCTGGGGCTGAAAAACTGTTTTTT